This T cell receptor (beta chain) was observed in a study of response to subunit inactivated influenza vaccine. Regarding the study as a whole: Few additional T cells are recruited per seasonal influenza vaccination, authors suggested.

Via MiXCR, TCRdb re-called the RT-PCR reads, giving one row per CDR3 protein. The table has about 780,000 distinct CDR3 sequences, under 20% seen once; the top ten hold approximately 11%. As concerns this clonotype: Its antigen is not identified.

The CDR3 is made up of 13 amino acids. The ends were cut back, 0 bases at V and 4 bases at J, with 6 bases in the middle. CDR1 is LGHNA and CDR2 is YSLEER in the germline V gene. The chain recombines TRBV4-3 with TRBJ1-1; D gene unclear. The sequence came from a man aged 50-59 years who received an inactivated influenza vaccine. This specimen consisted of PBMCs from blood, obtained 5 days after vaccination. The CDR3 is CASSQELATEAFF. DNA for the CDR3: TGCGCCAGCAGCCAAGAATTAGCCACTGAAGCTTTCTTT.